This T cell receptor (beta chain) was identified during a study of blood T cells in healthy people across ages (dated by TCRdb to about 2015). Regarding the research as a whole: Template switching captured roughly one uniquely barcoded TCR beta cDNA molecule per two T cells in model experiments. The study measured age-related changes in TCR beta repertoire diversity using deep sequencing normalized with unique cDNA molecular identifiers. The donors were split into four age groups: young (average about 15 years), middle-aged (39), aged (62) and long-lived (roughly 80). Donors of different ages were randomly distributed across sequencing lanes to avoid experimental bias. Two additional independent replicas of 1 million unique cDNA reads from the same blood draw were analyzed for two donors (one aged 18 to 30 and one aged 80 or older). Study-level results and caveats: A strong correlation was found between observed TCR beta diversity and the percentage of naive T cells measured by flow cytometry. Observed TCR beta diversity per million T cells fell roughly linearly with age, and a significant reduction was already apparent by age around 40. Estimates of total diversity based on one million sequenced T cells were considered lower bounds and underestimates. The long-lived group showed more naive CD4+ T cells, fewer expanded clones and increased TCR diversity than the aged group, suggesting age selection. Because the CMV infection status of the donors was unknown, age-related changes in expanded clonotypes may potentially have been confounded. Since profiling was done on bulk unsorted PBMCs, naive and antigen-experienced compartments could not be conclusively compared.

Spanning cysteine to phenylalanine, the CDR3 consists of 13 amino acids. Only the CDR3 region is kept as DNA, spanning 39 bases read in frame from base 1. The junction carries 8 bases between V and J, which are trimmed by 4 bases and 4 bases respectively. Sequences SGHTA (CDR1) and FQGNSA (CDR2) are obtained from the germline V gene. Only a few counts were recorded for this clonotype. It has no known antigen specificity. The input lacks base qualities; no much larger clone sits a single base away. Libraries were built with 5' RACE. Sequencer: Illumina HiSeq 2500. A second PCR of roughly 7 to 11 cycles was performed with a sample-barcoded 5' primer and a J-beta primer mix. Each TCR beta cDNA molecule received a unique molecular identifier from a template-switch 5' adaptor carrying 12 random nucleotides. At least 2.5 million CDR3-containing paired-end reads were obtained from each sample. First-strand cDNA was synthesized from all RNA with the Mint cDNA synthesis kit, primed by a TRBC-specific oligonucleotide. All cDNA was treated with uracil-DNA glycosylase and then went through a first 18-cycle PCR with the universal primers M1SS and BC2_uni_R. The published analysis was carried out like this. For normalization, 1 million high-quality reads were randomly selected from each sample, with every read carrying a distinct molecular identifier. Instead of being binned into consensus sequences, reads with shared molecular identifiers were discarded. MiTCR, with a Q25 quality threshold and the strictest error-elimination algorithm, was used for CDR3 identification, clonotype clustering and error correction. A nonparametric unseen species model with Euler transformation was used to estimate a lower bound on total TCR beta diversity. In TCRdb, the public reads were trimmed at Q25 with fastp and aligned with MiXCR, with productive beta chains retained. Under each unique CDR3 protein, matching rows form one entry showing the most common genes and DNA. The V and J calls reflect TCRdb's pipeline rather than the authors' work. In all, the sample holds about 1.1 million distinct CDR3 sequences, and around two fifths of those were seen once. The ten largest make up approximately 14% of the sample.

Donors were roughly 40 systemically healthy Caucasian individuals from Russia aged roughly 6 to 90 years. About 9.6 milliliters of peripheral blood were collected from each donor into EDTA-treated Vacutainer tubes. PBMCs were isolated by Ficoll-Paque density-gradient centrifugation, with at least 6.5 million obtained per sample. Trizol reagent was used to extract total RNA from the PBMCs, yielding at least 6 micrograms per sample. Naive CD45RAhigh/CD27high T cell percentages were measured by flow cytometry on a PBMC aliquot from every donor. The sample comprised blood. Here the chain combines TRBV7-2 and TRBJ1-5, with no confident D gene call. The sequence was collected from a man aged 18-30 years in good health. The DNA is as follows: TGTGCCAGCAGCTCCCAAATAAATCAGCCCCAGCATTTT. The encoded protein is CASSSQINQPQHF.